This TCR beta chain was captured in a study of cytomegalovirus exposure and HLA in healthy donors. In regard to this clone: The antigen remains undetermined.

This CDR3 region has 15 residues. Study-level findings and limits: Researchers reportedly found TCR beta sequences accurately predicted most subjects' HLA-A and HLA-B alleles. Most TCR sequences showed up rarely, but some public TCRs showed up in many donors.

PCR involved 60 Vbeta and 13 Jbeta primers. Here immunoSEQ multiplex PCR was the method, and the copy in TCRdb shows in-frame clones only, minus some. Altogether 150,000 to 200,000 clones are present, 80% to 85% being singletons, with the ten largest covering more than 6%. The clonotype originates from a man aged 35 to 55 in good health and CMV-seropositive. The sequencing sample was made of PBMCs. The rearrangement links TRBV21-1 to TRBJ1-6; the listed D gene, TRBD1, was not tested against the DNA. TRBV21-1 is classified as a pseudogene. The CDR3 here is CASSKGDRVHSPLHF. The CDR3 nucleotides read TGTGCCAGCAGCAAAGGGGACAGGGTGCATTCACCCCTCCACTTT.